A selection of T cell receptor beta chains follows, all from one sample in a study of T cells in tuberculosis. Measured with immunoSEQ multiplex PCR; TCRdb has only the in-frame clones, and not every one. The sample includes approximately 59,000 clones, around 81% seen only once; the top ten take about 13%. What was sequenced was CD1b-GMM tetramer-negative cells sorted from PBMCs. The receptors here all came from an adult woman with latent tuberculosis. CDR3s leave out the opening cysteine and the closing phenylalanine or tryptophan.

TRBV2,TRBJ2-2,ASSEHSNTGELF
TRBV4-1,TRBJ1-2,ASSRTVVGGYT
TRBV4-2,TRBJ2-3,ASSQAGLASGSTDTQY
TRBV11-3,TRBJ2-2,ASSLDTGTGCRTTGELF
TRBV30,TRBJ1-5,AWSNRANQPQH
TRBV18,TRBJ2-2,ASSLGLAGVGTGELF
TRBV29-1,TRBJ2-3,SVVAGGTDTQY
TRBV28,TRBJ1-1,ASRLQGNTEAF
TRBV4-2,TRBJ2-7,ASSQVGSGGFSYEQY
TRBV21-1,TRBJ1-5,ASSKVYSPQH
TRBV28,TRBJ2-2,AISPGNTGELF
TRBV5-6,TRBJ1-1,ASSLARRNTEAF
TRBV10-3,TRBJ1-6,AIQAGDSPLH
TRBV7-2,TRBJ1-1,ASSRRNTGNTEAF
TRBV18,TRBJ2-3,ASSSGSGDTQY
TRBV13,TRBJ2-1,ASSLSGLAPF
TRBV7-9,TRBJ2-7,ASTPASDLYEQY
TRBV7-3,TRBJ1-5,ASSSHVHLGGIQPQH
TRBV21-1,TRBJ2-1,ASSKVGRDNEQF
TRBV7-9,TRBJ1-4,ASSRTQGPSNEKLF
TRBV7-2,TRBJ2-3,ASSLDHSRYTDTQY
TRBV7-2,TRBJ2-7,ASSSQTGYEQY
TRBV7-2,TRBJ1-2,ASSFGGRQDGYT
TRBV28,TRBJ2-7,ASRYGRGGIGYEQY
TRBV6-4,TRBJ1-1,ASRLSKDRGPMNTEAF
TRBV6-1,TRBJ1-5,ASTPGALSNQPQH
TRBV27,TRBJ1-2,ASSSDRGRYGYT
TRBV30,TRBJ1-1,AWTGMNTEAF
TRBV7-2,TRBJ2-7,ASSLGLAGGEQY
TRBV7-9,TRBJ1-4,ASSPTPPGHQSTNEKLF
TRBV28,TRBJ1-2,ASSLPDGTVYGYT
TRBV4-2,TRBJ2-4,ASSQVPGQIKNIQY
TRBV6-1,TRBJ1-5,ASSVGGAGNQPQH
TRBV20-1,TRBJ2-3,SALLTDTQY
TRBV9,TRBJ2-3,ASSPLAGAGDTQY
TRBV2,TRBJ1-1,ASTHGENTEAF